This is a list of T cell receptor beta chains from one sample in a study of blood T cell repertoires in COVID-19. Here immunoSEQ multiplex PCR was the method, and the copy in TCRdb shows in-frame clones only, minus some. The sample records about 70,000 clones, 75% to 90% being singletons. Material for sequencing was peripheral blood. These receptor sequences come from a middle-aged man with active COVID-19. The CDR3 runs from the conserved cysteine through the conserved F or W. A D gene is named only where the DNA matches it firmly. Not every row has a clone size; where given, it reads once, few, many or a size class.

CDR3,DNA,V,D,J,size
CASSKGRGAKANTGELFF,TGTGCCAGCAGCAAAGGGCGGGGGGCCAAAGCGAACACCGGGGAGCTGTTTTTT,TRBV21-1,-,TRBJ2-2,-
CASSPRYRLTGGEDSSPLHF,TGTGCCAGCAGCCCAAGATACCGTTTAACAGGGGGCGAGGATAGTTCACCCCTCCACTTT,TRBV7-8,TRBD1,TRBJ1-6,-
CASSQATYNEQFF,TGCGCCAGCAGCCAAGCGACATACAATGAGCAGTTCTTC,TRBV4-3,-,TRBJ2-1,-
CASSPGGKSYEQYF,TGCGCCAGCAGTCCAGGGGGCAAGTCCTACGAGCAGTACTTC,TRBV10-2,TRBD1,TRBJ2-7,-
CASSLVNQETQYF,TGTGCCAGCAGCTTAGTTAACCAAGAGACCCAGTACTTC,TRBV7-6,-,TRBJ2-5,-
CASSLLVRASGGPETQYF,TGTGCCAGCAGCTTATTAGTCAGAGCTAGCGGGGGGCCGGAGACCCAGTACTTC,TRBV7-3,TRBD2,TRBJ2-5,-
CASTRLQSLNTEAFF,TGTGCCAGCACGCGACTTCAATCCCTGAACACTGAAGCTTTCTTT,TRBV6-5,-,TRBJ1-1,-
CAITQGVGSPLHF,TGTGCCATCACCCAGGGGGTTGGTTCACCCCTCCACTTT,TRBV10-3,TRBD1,TRBJ1-6,few
CASGQGGAYGREQFF,TGTGCCAGCGGGCAAGGGGGCGCATACGGTCGGGAGCAGTTCTTC,TRBV6-5,TRBD1,TRBJ2-1,-
CASGLGGVGQPQHF,TGTGCTAGTGGTTTGGGGGGGGTTGGTCAGCCCCAGCATTTT,TRBV12-5,-,TRBJ1-5,-
CASSYSGLAGPYEQYF,TGTGCCAGCAGTTACTCCGGACTAGCGGGACCCTACGAGCAGTACTTC,TRBV6-5,TRBD2,TRBJ2-7,-
CASSRGGLTYEQYF,TGTGCCAGCAGCCGCGGGGGGTTGACCTACGAGCAGTACTTC,TRBV4-2,TRBD2,TRBJ2-7,-
CATGLAGIYNEQFF,TGTGCCACCGGACTAGCGGGGATCTACAATGAGCAGTTCTTC,TRBV19,TRBD2,TRBJ2-1,-
CASSYSRLAGEYQETQYF,TGTGCCAGCAGTTACTCGAGGCTAGCGGGGGAGTACCAAGAGACCCAGTACTTC,TRBV6-2/TRBV6-3,TRBD2,TRBJ2-5,-
CASSLGYGTSYSGELFF,TGTGCCAGCAGCTTAGGCTACGGGACTAGTTATTCCGGGGAGCTGTTTTTT,TRBV11-2,TRBD2,TRBJ2-2,-
CASSPSGAKNTEAFF,TGTGCCAGCAGCCCAAGCGGGGCCAAGAACACTGAAGCTTTCTTT,TRBV3-1/TRBV3-2,-,TRBJ1-1,-
CAWGRGRYEQYF,TGTGCCTGGGGTCGGGGTCGCTACGAGCAGTACTTC,TRBV30,-,TRBJ2-7,-
CASSVGLNTDTQYF,TGTGCCAGTAGTGTAGGACTGAACACAGATACGCAGTATTTT,TRBV19,-,TRBJ2-3,-
CASRDSGSYEQYF,TGTGCCAGCCGGGACAGTGGCTCCTACGAGCAGTACTTC,TRBV2,TRBD1,TRBJ2-7,-
CASKWGGHTEAFF,TGTGCCAGCAAGTGGGGGGGTCACACTGAAGCTTTCTTT,TRBV6-5,-,TRBJ1-1,-
CASSAEPSTDTQYF,TGTGCCAGCAGCGCGGAGCCCAGCACAGATACGCAGTATTTT,TRBV25-1,-,TRBJ2-3,-
CASQIGQGASGNTIYF,TGTGCCAGCCAAATAGGACAGGGGGCATCGGGAAACACCATATATTTT,TRBV4-2,TRBD1,TRBJ1-3,-
CAWSVGVQGETQYF,TGTGCCTGGAGTGTAGGGGTACAGGGAGAGACCCAGTACTTC,TRBV30,-,TRBJ2-5,-
CASSIGGGVNEQFF,TGTGCCAGTAGTATCGGCGGGGGGGTAAATGAGCAGTTCTTC,TRBV19,TRBD2,TRBJ2-1,-
CASSDRTGEVYEKLFF,TGTGCCAGCTCGGATCGGACAGGGGAGGTTTATGAAAAACTGTTTTTT,TRBV18,TRBD1,TRBJ1-4,-
CASSLAQGGNTIYF,TGTGCCAGCAGCTTAGCGCAGGGGGGAAACACCATATATTTT,TRBV7-2,-,TRBJ1-3,-
CASSTWGTSYNSPLHF,TGTGCCAGTAGCACCTGGGGCACATCCTATAATTCACCCCTCCACTTT,TRBV19,-,TRBJ1-6,-
CASSQALASETQYF,TGTGCCAGCAGCCAAGCACTCGCGTCGGAGACCCAGTACTTC,TRBV14,-,TRBJ2-5,-
CAWSVQGAQGRYGYTF,TGTGCCTGGAGTGTCCAGGGGGCGCAGGGAAGATATGGCTACACCTTC,TRBV30,TRBD1,TRBJ1-2,-
CSVELGTVRDEAFF,TGCAGCGTTGAACTTGGTACAGTCAGGGATGAAGCTTTCTTT,TRBV29-1,-,TRBJ1-1,-
CASSYAHAGATNEKLFF,TGTGCCAGCAGTTACGCGCATGCGGGAGCAACTAATGAAAAACTGTTTTTT,TRBV6-2/TRBV6-3,-,TRBJ1-4,-
CASSRGGYGYTF,TGCGCCAGCAGCCGGGGAGGGTATGGCTACACCTTC,TRBV4-3,-,TRBJ1-2,few
CASSAHRGPTYEQYF,TGTGCCAGTAGTGCCCACAGGGGTCCCACCTACGAGCAGTACTTC,TRBV19,TRBD1,TRBJ2-7,once
CALGTDNTGELFF,TGTGCCCTCGGGACAGATAACACCGGGGAGCTGTTTTTT,TRBV30,TRBD1,TRBJ2-2,-
CASSLLAGDGTDTQYF,TGCGCCAGCAGCCTCCTTGCGGGGGACGGCACAGATACGCAGTATTTT,TRBV5-1,TRBD2,TRBJ2-3,-
CASSRGSVGRAGELFF,TGTGCCAGCAGCCGGGGTAGCGTGGGTCGGGCCGGGGAGCTGTTTTTT,TRBV3-1/TRBV3-2,-,TRBJ2-2,-
CASSIDGGGNNEQFF,TGTGCCAGTAGTATAGATGGGGGGGGCAACAATGAGCAGTTCTTC,TRBV19,-,TRBJ2-1,-
CASSVAWGPGLAGVYNEQFF,TGTGCCAGCAGCGTAGCTTGGGGACCGGGACTAGCGGGGGTATACAATGAGCAGTTCTTC,TRBV9,TRBD2,TRBJ2-1,-
CASSEGQGGQPQHF,TGTGCCAGCAGCGAAGGACAGGGAGGCCAGCCCCAGCATTTT,TRBV9,TRBD1,TRBJ1-5,once
CASSPFLAGGATDTQYF,TGTGCCAGCAGCCCCTTTCTAGCGGGGGGGGCGACAGATACGCAGTATTTT,TRBV27,TRBD2,TRBJ2-3,-
CASSQGTGNGYTF,TGTGCCAGCAGTCAGGGGACAGGGAATGGCTACACCTTC,TRBV12-3/TRBV12-4,TRBD1,TRBJ1-2,-
CASSLGQGFSSGANVLTF,TGCGCCAGCAGCTTAGGACAGGGTTTTTCTTCTGGGGCCAACGTCCTGACTTTC,TRBV5-1,TRBD1,TRBJ2-6,once
CASSLVSGTSTDTQYF,TGCGCCAGCAGTCTCGTAAGTGGGACTAGCACAGATACGCAGTATTTT,TRBV10-2,-,TRBJ2-3,-
CASSLGGMNTEAFF,TGTGCCAGCAGCTTAGGAGGGATGAACACTGAAGCTTTCTTT,TRBV5-4,-,TRBJ1-1,-
CASGGPSGGNQPQHF,TGTGCCAGCGGGGGACCCAGCGGGGGCAATCAGCCCCAGCATTTT,TRBV7-9,-,TRBJ1-5,few
CASSQGIERGSEQFF,TGTGCCAGCAGCCAAGGTATTGAGCGGGGGAGTGAGCAGTTCTTC,TRBV3-1/TRBV3-2,TRBD2,TRBJ2-1,-
CASSLEAQGLTYGYTF,TGTGCCAGCAGCTTAGAGGCTCAGGGTCTTACCTATGGCTACACCTTC,TRBV7-6,-,TRBJ1-2,-
CATSGEYTDTQYF,TGCGCCACCTCGGGAGAATACACAGATACGCAGTATTTT,TRBV5-1,-,TRBJ2-3,-
CASSPPRTSGGYTRYQETQYF,TGTGCCAGCTCACCCCCACGGACTAGCGGGGGATACACTAGGTACCAAGAGACCCAGTACTTC,TRBV18,TRBD2,TRBJ2-5,-
CASSPGQAINQPQHF,TGCGCCAGCAGCCCTGGACAGGCGATAAATCAGCCCCAGCATTTT,TRBV10-2,TRBD1,TRBJ1-5,-
CASSQDRTTYEQYF,TGTGCCAGCTCCCAAGACAGGACCACCTACGAGCAGTACTTC,TRBV18,-,TRBJ2-7,-